Sequencing of this T cell receptor (beta chain) was carried out in a study of T cell changes during pregnancy in multiple sclerosis. Repertoires were generated with immunoSEQ multiplex PCR, while TCRdb's copy carries only in-frame clones and drops some. The sample yields 100,000 to 110,000 clones, approximately 92% seen once. Germline V gene data show CDR1 as SEHNR and CDR2 as FQNEAQ (reference sequence). This CDR3 is built from 16 residues. Regarding this clone: Its ends do not fully match the called genes, so a read error is possible.

This sample comprised peripheral blood, obtained after pregnancy. The receptor comes from a female donor with multiple sclerosis, enrolled in a pregnancy study. This chain connects TRBV7-9 to TRBJ1-2; a weak D match, TRBD1 (6 bases). CDR3 in DNA: TGTGCCAGCAGCTTTTCCCAAGGGGGGACTAATTATGGCTACACCTTC. It is translated as CASSFSQGGTNYGYTF.